This entry lists 14 T cell receptor beta chains sequenced from one sample in a study of blood T cell repertoires in COVID-19. Assay used: immunoSEQ multiplex PCR; TCRdb lists only in-frame clones, some missing. The sample contains 150,000 to 200,000 clones, 88% of which appear only once. Sample: peripheral blood. These receptors all come from a man aged 60 to 75 with acute or convalescent COVID-19.

This clone appeared a few times. The chain combines TRBV5-4 with TRBJ1-2, with a possible D match to TRBD1 (5 bases). Deletions cut 0 bases from V and 6 bases from J, with 18 bases between. The CDR3 length is 16 residues. Germline V CDR1 and CDR2: SGHNT, YYREEE (reference sequence). CDR3 amino acids: CASSLGSGRDLHGYTF. The CDR3 nucleotides are TGTGCCAGCAGCTTGGGAAGCGGCAGGGACTTGCATGGCTACACCTTC.

This chain links TRBV5-4 with TRBJ2-5, with D unresolved. The CDR3 is 15 residues long. Germline CDR1 and CDR2: SGHNT and YYREEE (reference sequence). Trimming left V 0 bases short and J 5 bases short, with 14 bases between. CDR3 amino acids: CASSLGPVSRETQYF. The CDR3 DNA reads as TGTGCCAGCAGCTTGGGTCCCGTTAGTCGGGAGACCCAGTACTTC.

The chain couples TRBV10-3 to TRBJ2-1; the match to TRBD1 covers 9 bases. Germline CDR1 is ENHRY and CDR2 is SYGVKD. The CDR3 runs to 16 residues. The J segment lost 2 bases and the V segment lost 6 bases, leaving 8 bases of the junction unmatched. The CDR3 DNA follows: TGTGCCATCAGACCGGGACAGGGTTTCACCTACAATGAGCAGTTCTTC. Its protein is CAIRPGQGFTYNEQFF.

This sequence joins TRBV5-1 and TRBJ1-1; a possible D gene is TRBD1 (6 bases). CDR3 length: 13 residues. The V end lost 1 base, the J end lost 7 bases, and 11 bases lay between the germline ends. Germline CDR1 reads SGHRS; CDR2 reads YFSETQ. This chain's CDR3 is CASSLNRQDEAFF. The CDR3 DNA reads TGCGCCAGCAGCTTGAATCGACAGGATGAAGCTTTCTTT. Complete variable domain (other parts from reference TRBV5-1 and TRBJ1-1): KAGVTQTPRYLIKTRGQQVTLSCSPISGHRSVSWYQQTPGQGLQFLFEYFSETQRNKGNFPGRFSGRQFSNSRSEMNVSTLELGDSALYLCASSLNRQDEAFFGQGTRLTVV.

The chain is built from TRBV24-1 and TRBJ1-2, with TRBD1 identical over 8 bases. Germline lookup yields CDR1 KGHDR and CDR2 SFDVKD. The junction had 9 bases not matched to a gene; V was cut back by 6 bases and J by 7 bases. The CDR3 totals 14 residues. DNA of the CDR3: TGTGCCACCAGTACCCGGACAGGGCCCGCTGGCTACACCTTC. Its protein product is CATSTRTGPAGYTF.

The chain couples TRBV20-1 to TRBJ1-1; the D is unclear. Looked up from germline, CDR1 is DFQATT and CDR2 is SNEGSKA (reference sequence). V was trimmed by 3 bases and J by 10 bases, leaving 9 bases between them. The CDR3 spans 10 residues. CDR3 amino acids: CSASSRGAFF. The DNA of the CDR3 is TGCAGTGCTAGTTCTCGGGGAGCTTTCTTT.

V usage is TRBV27 and J usage is TRBJ1-5, with 8 bases aligning to TRBD1. The CDR3 has 17 residues. Germline V gives CDR1 MNHEY, CDR2 SMNVEV (reference sequence). Germline trimming cut 4 bases from V and 5 bases from J; bases unmatched to any gene: 13. CDR3 bases: TGTGCCAGCAGTTCACTTCGTACAGGGGGAAAGGATCAGCCCCAGCATTTT. Protein: CASSSLRTGGKDQPQHF.

The rearrangement links TRBV27 to TRBJ2-1; D is undetermined. Germline CDR1 and CDR2: MNHEY and SMNVEV (reference sequence). This CDR3 has 14 residues. V was trimmed by 4 bases and J by 2 bases, leaving 9 bases between them. CDR3 bases: TGTGCCAGCAGTTCCCGGAGCACCTACAATGAGCAGTTCTTC. It yields the protein CASSSRSTYNEQFF.

Relative to its sample, this clone is medium-sized. The V gene is TRBV7-9, the J gene TRBJ2-7; 9 nucleotides match TRBD1. Germline V gene sequence: CDR1 SEHNR, CDR2 FQNEAQ (reference sequence). Losses at the gene ends were 5 bases for V and 3 bases for J; bases not matched to a gene: 5. CDR3 size: 14 residues. The DNA for the CDR3 is TGTGCCAGCAGCGCCGCGGACAGGGGCTACGAGCAGTACTTC. Translated: CASSAADRGYEQYF.

This chain joins TRBV11-3 and TRBJ1-1, with a tentative D call TRBD1 (6 bases). The germline CDR1 and CDR2 sequences are SGHNT and YENEEA. Trimming stripped 4 bases from V and 1 base from J, with 10 bases between. The CDR3 consists of 14 residues. Written as DNA, the CDR3 is TGTGCCAGCAGCTCAAGGACAGCGAACACTGAAGCTTTCTTT. This codes for CASSSRTANTEAFF. Full variable domain (outside the CDR3, taken from reference TRBV11-3 and TRBJ1-1): EAGVVQSPRYKIIEKKQPVAFWCNPISGHNTLYWYLQNLGQGPELLIRYENEEAVDDSQLPKDRFSAERLKGVDSTLKIQPAELGDSAVYLCASSSRTANTEAFFGQGTRLTVV.

The CDR3 nucleotides read TGTGCCATCAGTCGGGCCTCGGGACAGGGGGCAATCGCTGAAGCTTTCTTT. It specifies CAISRASGQGAIAEAFF. J is TRBJ1-1 and V is TRBV10-3; 12 bases are shared with TRBD1. The CDR3 contains 17 residues. V was clipped by 5 bases and J by 6 bases; unmatched bases: 13. Germline V gene data show CDR1 as ENHRY and CDR2 as SYGVKD.

This clone has a single count. This chain links TRBV28 with TRBJ1-5; D gene unclear. The CDR3 sequence is 13 residues long. Germline values: CDR1 MDHEN, CDR2 SYDVKM. Deletions cut 3 bases from V and 4 bases from J, with 7 bases between. CDR3 coding DNA: TGTGCCAGCAGTTTTGGAGGGAATCAGCCCCAGCATTTT. Translated: CASSFGGNQPQHF.

CDR3 DNA sequence: TGCGCCAGCAGCTCGGGACAGGGGCTTACTGAAGCTTTCTTT. Its translation is CASSSGQGLTEAFF. This sequence joins TRBV4-1 and TRBJ1-1; 10 bases fit TRBD1. The CDR3 is 14 residues long. CDR1 and CDR2 (germline): MGHRA, YSYEKL. Trimming cost V 5 bases and J 5 bases; bases outside gene matches: 5.

The V gene is TRBV2, the J gene TRBJ2-2; D not certain. CDR1 is SNHLY and CDR2 is FYNNEI in the germline V gene. There are 13 residues in the CDR3. V shed 2 bases and J shed 4 bases, with 5 bases lying between them. In DNA form, the CDR3 reads TGTGCCAGCAGTGAAATAGCCACCGGGGAGCTGTTTTTT. Amino acid sequence: CASSEIATGELFF.